This passage covers 10 T cell receptor beta chains from one sample sequenced in a study of blood T cell repertoires in COVID-19. Only in-frame clones appear in the TCRdb table, and some are missing; sequencing was by immunoSEQ multiplex PCR. The sample holds about 82,000 clones, around 81% seen once. The sample was peripheral blood. The receptors were gathered from an elderly man with active or convalescent COVID-19.

The rearrangement links TRBV19 to TRBJ1-5, with a tentative D call TRBD1 (6 bases). This CDR3 spans 14 amino acids. In germline, CDR1 is LNHDA, CDR2 SQIVND (reference sequence). Trimming cost V 5 bases and J 2 bases, with 10 bases left between them. In nucleotides, the CDR3 is TGTGCCAGTAGTGCGACAGGTGGCAATCAGCCCCAGCATTTT. It is translated as CASSATGGNQPQHF.

The chain is built from TRBV19 and TRBJ1-1, with a possible D match to TRBD1 (5 bases). The CDR3 covers 16 residues. Germline V gene data show CDR1 as LNHDA and CDR2 as SQIVND (reference sequence). The ends were cut back, 3 bases at V and 0 bases at J, with 14 bases in the middle. CDR3 sequence: CASSIGPGLMNTEAFF. As DNA, the CDR3 is TGTGCCAGTAGTATCGGGCCAGGGTTGATGAACACTGAAGCTTTCTTT.

CDR3 protein: CASSLGTSAGELFF. The DNA of the CDR3 is TGCGCCAGCAGCTTGGGGACTAGTGCCGGGGAGCTGTTTTTT. The chain combines TRBV5-1 with TRBJ2-2, with 7 bases fitting TRBD2. CDR3 length: 14 residues. CDR1 is SGHRS and CDR2 is YFSETQ in the germline V gene. After removal of 0 bases from V and 6 bases from J, the junction contained 2 bases not matched to a gene.

A single count supports this clone. The chain combines TRBV5-4 with TRBJ2-5, with 7 bases aligning to TRBD1. Trimming removed 4 bases from V and 7 bases from J; junction bases left unmatched: 7. Germline CDR1 reads SGHNT; CDR2 reads YYREEE (reference sequence). This CDR3 has 13 amino acids. The CDR3 is CASSRGQTGTQYF. Here the CDR3 DNA reads TGTGCCAGCAGCCGGGGACAGACAGGGACCCAGTACTTC.

This sequence joins TRBV28 and TRBJ1-4; perhaps TRBD1 as D (5 bases). This CDR3 has 14 residues. Germline V lookup: CDR1 MDHEN, CDR2 SYDVKM. V was shortened by 3 bases and J by 8 bases, with 13 bases between the two germline ends. The CDR3 bases are TGTGCCAGCAGTTTTTCGGGGGACTTGGAAAAACTGTTTTTT. This codes for CASSFSGDLEKLFF.

This clone was seen only once. DNA of the CDR3: TGTGCCAGCAGCTTACAATTTGGAGGAGACTACGAGCAGTACGTC. Translated: CASSLQFGGDYEQYV. V gene TRBV7-8 combines with J gene TRBJ2-7; D is possibly TRBD2 (5 bases). This CDR3 is built from 15 residues. V was trimmed by 2 bases and J by 3 bases, leaving 14 bases between them. The germline V gene has CDR1 SGHVS and CDR2 FQNEAQ.

The chain is built from TRBV6-5 and TRBJ2-7; tentatively, D is TRBD1 (5 bases). This CDR3 is 14 amino acids long. Germline lookup yields CDR1 MNHEY and CDR2 SVGAGI. In DNA, the CDR3 is TGTGCCAGCAGTGACTCTGGACATCTCTACGAGCAGTACGTC. As protein: CASSDSGHLYEQYV.

This rearrangement joins TRBV11-2 to TRBJ1-2, with a weak D call TRBD1 (6 bases). CDR3 length: 14 amino acids. Germline-derived CDR1 and CDR2 are SGHAT and FQNNGV. Trimming stripped 5 bases from V and 2 bases from J, with 12 bases between. CDR3 DNA sequence: TGTGCCAGCAGCGTGGGGAGGGGGAACTATGGCTACACCTTC. This gives the protein CASSVGRGNYGYTF. Supplemented by reference TRBV11-2 and TRBJ1-2, the full variable domain reads EAGVAQSPRYKIIEKRQSVAFWCNPISGHATLYWYQQILGQGPKLLIQFQNNGVVDDSQLPKDRFSAERLKGVDSTLKIQPAKLEDSAVYLCASSVGRGNYGYTFGSGTRLTVV.

This clone has only a few counts. J is TRBJ1-1 and V is TRBV18, with D possibly TRBD1 on 6 matching bases. CDR1 and CDR2 (germline): KGHSH, LQKENI. The CDR3 consists of 12 residues. The V end lost 5 bases, the J end lost 11 bases, and 15 bases lay between the germline ends. The CDR3 sequence: CASSEGGSIAFF. DNA of the CDR3: TGTGCCAGCTCAGAAGGGGGTTCAATCGCTTTCTTT. The full variable domain, with the rest looked up from reference TRBV18 and TRBJ1-1, is NAGVMQNPRHLVRRRGQEARLRCSPMKGHSHVYWYRQLPEEGLKFMVYLQKENIIDESGMPKERFSAEFPKEGPSILRIQQVVRGDSAAYFCASSEGGSIAFFGQGTRLTVV.

J is TRBJ2-7 and V is TRBV10-2, with D perhaps matching TRBD2 (6 bases). V gave up 2 bases and J gave up 6 bases, with 20 bases separating them. CDR1 and CDR2 from the germline V gene are WSHSY and SAAADI. The CDR3 sequence is 16 residues long. The CDR3 loop is CASSEPGRRGGGEQYV. CDR3 bases: TGCGCCAGCAGTGAGCCAGGGAGAAGGGGAGGAGGCGAGCAGTACGTC.